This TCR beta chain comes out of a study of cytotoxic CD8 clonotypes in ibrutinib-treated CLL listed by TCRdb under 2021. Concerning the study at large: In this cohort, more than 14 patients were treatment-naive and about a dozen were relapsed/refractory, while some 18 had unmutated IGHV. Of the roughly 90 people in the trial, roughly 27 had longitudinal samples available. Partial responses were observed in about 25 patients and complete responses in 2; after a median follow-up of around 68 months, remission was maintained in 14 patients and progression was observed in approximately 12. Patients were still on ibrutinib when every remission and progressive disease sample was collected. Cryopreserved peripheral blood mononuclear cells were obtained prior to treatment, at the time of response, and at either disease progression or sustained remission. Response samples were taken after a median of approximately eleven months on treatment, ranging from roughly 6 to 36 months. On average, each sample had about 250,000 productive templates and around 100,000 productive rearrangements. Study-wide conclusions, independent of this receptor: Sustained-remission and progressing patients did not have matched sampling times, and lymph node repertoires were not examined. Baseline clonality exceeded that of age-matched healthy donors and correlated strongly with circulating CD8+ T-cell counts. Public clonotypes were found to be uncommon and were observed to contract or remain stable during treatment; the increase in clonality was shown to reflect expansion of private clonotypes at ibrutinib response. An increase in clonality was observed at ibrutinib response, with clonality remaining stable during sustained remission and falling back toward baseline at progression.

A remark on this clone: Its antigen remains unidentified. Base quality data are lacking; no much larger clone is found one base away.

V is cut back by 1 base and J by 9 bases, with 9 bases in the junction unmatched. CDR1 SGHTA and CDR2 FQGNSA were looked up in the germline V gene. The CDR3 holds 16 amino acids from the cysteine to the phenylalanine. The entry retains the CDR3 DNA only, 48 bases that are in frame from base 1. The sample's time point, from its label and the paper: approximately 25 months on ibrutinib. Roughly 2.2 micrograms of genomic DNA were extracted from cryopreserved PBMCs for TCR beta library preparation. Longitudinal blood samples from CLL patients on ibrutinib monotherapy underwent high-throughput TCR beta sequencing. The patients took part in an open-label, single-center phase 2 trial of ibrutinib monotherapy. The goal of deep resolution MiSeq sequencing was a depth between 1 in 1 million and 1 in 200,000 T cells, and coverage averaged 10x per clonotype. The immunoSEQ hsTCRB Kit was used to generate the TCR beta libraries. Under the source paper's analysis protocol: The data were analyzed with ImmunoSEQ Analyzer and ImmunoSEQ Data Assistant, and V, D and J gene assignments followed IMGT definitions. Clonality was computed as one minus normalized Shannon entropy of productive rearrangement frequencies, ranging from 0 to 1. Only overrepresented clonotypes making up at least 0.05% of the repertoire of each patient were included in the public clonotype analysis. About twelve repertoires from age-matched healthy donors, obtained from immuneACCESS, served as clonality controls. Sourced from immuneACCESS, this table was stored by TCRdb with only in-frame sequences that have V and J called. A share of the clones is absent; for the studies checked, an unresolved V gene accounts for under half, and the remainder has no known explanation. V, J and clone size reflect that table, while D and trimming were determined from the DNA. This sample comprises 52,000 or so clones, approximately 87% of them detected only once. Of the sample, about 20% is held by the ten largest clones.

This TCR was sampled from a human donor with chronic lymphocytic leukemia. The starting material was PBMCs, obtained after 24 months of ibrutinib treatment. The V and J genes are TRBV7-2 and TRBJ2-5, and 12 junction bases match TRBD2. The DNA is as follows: TGTGCCAGCAGCTTAGTGCTACTAGCGGGAGGTTGGGCCCAGTACTTC. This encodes CASSLVLLAGGWAQYF.